The 5 T cell receptor beta chains given below trace back to one sample, sequenced in a study of blood T cell repertoires in COVID-19 (dated by TCRdb to 2020 to 2021). Receptors were amplified or captured by the immunoSEQ multiplex PCR assay. TCRdb provides this immuneACCESS table in a form limited to in-frame rearrangements. Some clones are lacking; in checked studies, under half of them reflect an unresolved V gene, and why the rest are absent is not known. Here the sample has 250,000 to 300,000 clones; approximately 86% occur a single time. The ten largest clones take up just under 1% of the sample. The sequenced sample was PBMCs or T cells enriched from blood (not recorded which). These receptors all stem from a woman aged 25 to 45 who had recovered from COVID-19.

Comments on this clone: Additional DNA sequences in this sample encode the identical CDR3. The chain joins TRBV5-1 to TRBJ2-5, with 8 bases fitting TRBD1. Germline V gives CDR1 SGHRS, CDR2 YFSETQ. The CDR3 runs to 14 residues. Losses at the gene ends were 1 base for V and 2 bases for J; bases not matched to a gene: 1. The CDR3 reads CASSLQGAQETQYF. The CDR3, as DNA: TGCGCCAGCAGCTTGCAGGGGGCTCAAGAGACCCAGTACTTC. Based on the CDR3 plus reference TRBV5-1 and TRBJ2-5, the full variable domain is KAGVTQTPRYLIKTRGQQVTLSCSPISGHRSVSWYQQTPGQGLQFLFEYFSETQRNKGNFPGRFSGRQFSNSRSEMNVSTLELGDSALYLCASSLQGAQETQYFGPGTRLLVL.

The table lists this clone with a few counts. The rearrangement joins TRBV5-1 to TRBJ2-1; 7 bases line up with TRBD1. The CDR3 consists of 14 residues. J gave up 5 bases and V 4 bases, and 6 bases lay outside the gene matches. Germline CDR1 and CDR2: SGHRS and YFSETQ. The CDR3: CASSATGSNNEQFF. In DNA form, the CDR3 reads TGCGCCAGCAGCGCGACAGGGTCTAACAATGAGCAGTTCTTC.

The chain recombines TRBV12-3 or TRBV12-4 with TRBJ1-1; D remains ambiguous. There are 13 residues in the CDR3. Trimming cost V 10 bases and J 0 bases, with 12 bases left between them. The DNA of the CDR3 is TGTGCCACCGATGCAGAAATGAACACTGAAGCTTTCTTT. It translates to CATDAEMNTEAFF.

The chain carries TRBV5-6 and TRBJ2-2; 8 bases are a match to TRBD2. Trimming cost V 3 bases and J 6 bases; bases outside gene matches: 16. Germline-derived CDR1 and CDR2 are SGHDT and YYEEEE. The CDR3 totals 18 residues. The CDR3 bases are TGTGCCAGCAGCTCTTACAAAACCGGGACTAGATGGTCCGGGGAGCTGTTTTTT. Residues: CASSSYKTGTRWSGELFF. The full variable domain, with the rest looked up from reference TRBV5-6 and TRBJ2-2, is DAGVTQSPTHLIKTRGQQVTLRCSPKSGHDTVSWYQQALGQGPQFIFQYYEEEERQRGNFPDRFSGHQFPNYSSELNVNALLLGDSALYLCASSSYKTGTRWSGELFFGEGSRLTVL.

The V gene is TRBV30, the J gene TRBJ1-5, with no clear D. This CDR3 comprises 13 residues. The V gene lost 1 base and the J gene lost 7 bases, with 11 bases spanning the gap. The germline V gene has CDR1 GTSNPN and CDR2 SVGIG (reference sequence). As DNA, the CDR3 is TGTGCCTGGAGTGGGCCCTCCCGCCAGCCCCAGCATTTT. Its translation is CAWSGPSRQPQHF.